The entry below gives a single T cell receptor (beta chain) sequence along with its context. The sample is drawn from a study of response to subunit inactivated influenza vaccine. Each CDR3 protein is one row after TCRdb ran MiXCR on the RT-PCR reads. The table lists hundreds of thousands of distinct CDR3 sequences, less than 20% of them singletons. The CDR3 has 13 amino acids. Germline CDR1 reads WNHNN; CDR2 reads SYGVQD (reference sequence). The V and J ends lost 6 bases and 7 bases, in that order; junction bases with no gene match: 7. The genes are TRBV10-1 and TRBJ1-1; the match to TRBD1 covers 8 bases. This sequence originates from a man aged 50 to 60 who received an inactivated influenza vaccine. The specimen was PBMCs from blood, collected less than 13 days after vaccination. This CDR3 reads CASSWTGFDEAFF. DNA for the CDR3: TGCGCCAGCAGCTGGACAGGGTTTGATGAAGCTTTCTTT.